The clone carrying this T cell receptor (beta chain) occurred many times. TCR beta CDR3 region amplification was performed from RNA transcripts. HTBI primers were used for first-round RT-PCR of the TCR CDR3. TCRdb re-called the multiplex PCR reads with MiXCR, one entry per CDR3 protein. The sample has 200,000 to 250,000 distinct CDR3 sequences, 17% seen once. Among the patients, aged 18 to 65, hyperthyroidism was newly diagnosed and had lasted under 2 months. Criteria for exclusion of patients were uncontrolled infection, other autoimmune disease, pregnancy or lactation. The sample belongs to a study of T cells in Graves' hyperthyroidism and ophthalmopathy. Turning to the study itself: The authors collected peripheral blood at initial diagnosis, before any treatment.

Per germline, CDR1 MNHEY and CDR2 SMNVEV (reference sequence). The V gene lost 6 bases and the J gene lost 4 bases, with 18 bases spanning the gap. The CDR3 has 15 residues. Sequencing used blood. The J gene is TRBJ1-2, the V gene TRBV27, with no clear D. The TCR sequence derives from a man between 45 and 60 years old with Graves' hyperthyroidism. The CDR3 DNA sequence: TGTGCCAGCAGACCGTCCGCCCGGTTGGGCTATGGCTACACCTTC. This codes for CASRPSARLGYGYTF.